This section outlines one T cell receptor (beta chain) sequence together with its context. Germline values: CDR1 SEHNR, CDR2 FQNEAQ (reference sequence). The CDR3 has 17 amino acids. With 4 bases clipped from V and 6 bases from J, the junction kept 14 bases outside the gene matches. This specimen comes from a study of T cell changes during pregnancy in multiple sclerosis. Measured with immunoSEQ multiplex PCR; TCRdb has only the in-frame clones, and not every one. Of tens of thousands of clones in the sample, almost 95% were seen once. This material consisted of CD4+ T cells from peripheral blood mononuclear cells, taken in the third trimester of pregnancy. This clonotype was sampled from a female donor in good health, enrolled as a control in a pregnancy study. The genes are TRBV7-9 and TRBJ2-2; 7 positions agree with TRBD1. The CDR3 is CASSSRQGSTVPGELFF. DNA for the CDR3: TGTGCCAGCAGCTCTAGACAGGGCAGTACGGTCCCCGGGGAGCTGTTTTTT.